Listed here is a single T cell receptor beta chain. This entry comes from a study of blood T cell repertoires in COVID-19. As originally analysed: Estimation of nucleated cell counts was performed using reference gene primer amplification. Profiled with immunoSEQ multiplex PCR; TCRdb holds only in-frame clones, not every one. V and J calls and clone size are as listed in that table; D and trimming were resolved from the DNA. The data contain about 120,000 clones, about 78% of them seen just once; the ten biggest clones take up about 2%. V shed 0 bases and J shed 5 bases, with 12 bases lying between them. Germline V CDR1 and CDR2: SGDLS, YYNGEE. The CDR3 is 14 amino acids.

This TCR was sampled from a man in his 70s with acute or convalescent COVID-19. Sequencing was done on a sample of peripheral blood. The rearrangement links TRBV9 to TRBJ2-7; no firm D call. CDR3: CASSVGPRLDEQYF. CDR3 coding DNA: TGTGCCAGCAGCGTAGGTCCCCGTCTCGACGAGCAGTACTTC.